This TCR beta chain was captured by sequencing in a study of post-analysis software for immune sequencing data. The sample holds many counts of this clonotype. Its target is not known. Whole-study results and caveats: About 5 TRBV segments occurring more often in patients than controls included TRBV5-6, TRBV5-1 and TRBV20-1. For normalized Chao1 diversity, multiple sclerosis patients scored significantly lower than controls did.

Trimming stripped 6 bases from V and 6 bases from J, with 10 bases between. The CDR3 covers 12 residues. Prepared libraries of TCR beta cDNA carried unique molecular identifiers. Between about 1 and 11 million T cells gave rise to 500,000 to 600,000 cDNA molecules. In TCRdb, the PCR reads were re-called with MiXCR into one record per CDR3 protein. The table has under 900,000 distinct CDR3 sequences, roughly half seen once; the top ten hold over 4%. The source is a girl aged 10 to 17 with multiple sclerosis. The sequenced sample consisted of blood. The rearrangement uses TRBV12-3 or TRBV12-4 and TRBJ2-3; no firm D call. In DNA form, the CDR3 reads TGTGCCAGCAGCTTAATAGGGGATACGCAGTATTTT. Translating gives CASSLIGDTQYF.